This entry lists 20 T cell receptor beta chains sequenced from one sample in a study of shared clonotypes between healthy human individuals. Libraries were prepared by immunoSEQ multiplex PCR; TCRdb keeps only in-frame clonotypes and omits some of them. The sample carries some 1 million clones, roughly 80% recorded once. Sequencing used memory CD4+ T cells sorted from blood. Subset specified: CD45RA-negative fraction. These receptors were obtained from a man aged 18 to 30 in good health.

The CDR3 coding sequence is TGTGCCTGGACGAGGAGCCCGAGTAATTCACCCCTCCACTTT. This sequence encodes CAWTRSPSNSPLHF. This chain uses TRBV30 with TRBJ1-6; D uncertain. The CDR3 length is 14 residues. Between the trimmed V and J ends, which lost 4 bases and 6 bases, there was a span of 13 bases. Germline V CDR1 and CDR2: GTSNPN, SVGIG (reference sequence).

This clone has only a few counts. This rearrangement joins TRBV28 to TRBJ2-7, with 8 bases matching TRBD1. The ends lost 6 bases at V and 2 bases at J; junction bases unmatched: 9. The germline V gene encodes CDR1 MDHEN and CDR2 SYDVKM. The CDR3 extends over 15 amino acids. The CDR3, as DNA: TGTGCCAGCAGCCTTCGACAGGGGTTTACCTACGAGCAGTACTTC. It yields the protein CASSLRQGFTYEQYF.

This clone was counted between two and nine times. V is TRBV5-1 and J is TRBJ1-1; tentative D call: TRBD1 (6 bases). CDR1 and CDR2 (germline): SGHRS, YFSETQ. V lost 4 bases to trimming and J lost 1 base, with 11 bases between them. The CDR3 has 14 residues. CDR3 sequence (DNA): TGCGCCAGCAGCGTGGGACATGCGAACACTGAAGCTTTCTTT. As protein: CASSVGHANTEAFF. Using reference TRBV5-1 and TRBJ1-1 for the parts outside the CDR3, the full variable domain is KAGVTQTPRYLIKTRGQQVTLSCSPISGHRSVSWYQQTPGQGLQFLFEYFSETQRNKGNFPGRFSGRQFSNSRSEMNVSTLELGDSALYLCASSVGHANTEAFFGQGTRLTVV.

The chain links TRBV27 to TRBJ2-7; a weak D match, TRBD1 (5 bases). Trimming removed 2 bases at V and 1 base at J, with 15 bases between. Germline lookup yields CDR1 MNHEY and CDR2 SMNVEV (reference sequence). The CDR3 loop spans 16 amino acids. The CDR3 loop is CASSLVLGPGSYEQYF. The CDR3 nucleotides read TGTGCCAGCAGTTTAGTGTTGGGTCCAGGGTCCTACGAGCAGTACTTC.

The rearrangement joins TRBV2 to TRBJ1-6; 8 nucleotides line up with TRBD1. This CDR3 has 14 residues. The J segment lost 8 bases and the V segment lost 6 bases, leaving 6 bases of the junction unmatched. Germline-derived CDR1 and CDR2 are SNHLY and FYNNEI. The CDR3 sequence is CASSPDRGDSPLHF. CDR3 coding DNA: TGTGCCAGCAGCCCAGACAGGGGTGATTCACCCCTCCACTTT.

The chain recombines TRBV5-1 with TRBJ2-7; D is perhaps TRBD1 (6 bases). Germline V CDR1 and CDR2: SGHRS, YFSETQ. Trimming cost V 3 bases and J 0 bases, with 10 bases left between them. The CDR3 runs to 14 residues. The CDR3 region is CASSSDRHSYEQYF. In DNA, the CDR3 is TGCGCCAGCAGCTCGGACAGACACTCCTACGAGCAGTACTTC.

The gene calls are TRBV30 and TRBJ1-2; perhaps TRBD1 as D (6 bases). This CDR3 contains 15 residues. Trimming removed 1 base from V and 2 bases from J, with 14 bases in between. Germline loops: CDR1 GTSNPN, CDR2 SVGIG (reference sequence). The CDR3 protein is CAWSEGGGQNYGYTF. For the CDR3, the DNA is TGTGCCTGGAGTGAAGGTGGGGGGCAGAACTATGGCTACACCTTC.

The chain joins TRBV27 to TRBJ1-3; 7 nucleotides line up with TRBD1. Trimming took 6 bases from V and 4 from J; bases not matched to a gene: 6. The CDR3 extends over 14 amino acids. From germline, CDR1 is MNHEY and CDR2 SMNVEV (reference sequence). CDR3 bases: TGTGCCAGCAGACCCGGGACAGCCGGAAACACCATATATTTT. Its protein product is CASRPGTAGNTIYF.

This chain links TRBV27 with TRBJ2-1; 8 bases align to TRBD2. The V and J ends lost 2 bases and 7 bases, in that order; junction bases with no gene match: 7. The CDR3 is 15 residues long. Germline V gives CDR1 MNHEY, CDR2 SMNVEV (reference sequence). CDR3: CASSLGSGVLNEQFF. The CDR3 region has the DNA TGTGCCAGCAGTTTAGGTAGCGGGGTGTTAAATGAGCAGTTCTTC.

This clone was seen only once. The chain joins TRBV7-2 to TRBJ2-7; D unclear. Germline V gene sequence: CDR1 SGHTA, CDR2 FQGNSA. V was clipped by 6 bases and J by 1 base, with 4 bases between them. The CDR3 loop spans 11 amino acids. CDR3 nucleotides: TGTGCCAGCAGGCTTTCCTACGAGCAGTACTTC. The encoded protein is CASRLSYEQYF.

A remark on this clone: Other DNA variants within this sample encode the same CDR3. V gene TRBV5-1 combines with J gene TRBJ1-5; D not certain. The CDR3 spans 15 residues. Germline lookup yields CDR1 SGHRS and CDR2 YFSETQ. Trimming removed 1 base at V and 0 bases at J, with 8 bases between. This CDR3 reads CASSLSGNSNQPQHF. CDR3 DNA sequence: TGCGCCAGCAGCTTGTCCGGGAATAGCAATCAGCCCCAGCATTTT.

The V and J genes are TRBV7-6 and TRBJ2-1; the match to TRBD2 covers 13 bases. Germline V lookup: CDR1 SGHVS, CDR2 FNYEAQ. The ends lost 4 bases at V and 6 bases at J; junction bases unmatched: 6. This CDR3 contains 16 residues. The CDR3 sequence: CASSSRTSGGANEQFF. The CDR3 DNA follows: TGTGCCAGCAGCTCCAGAACTAGCGGGGGGGCCAATGAGCAGTTCTTC.

This clone occurred once. The V gene is TRBV5-4, the J gene TRBJ2-7; D is undetermined. CDR1 is SGHNT, CDR2 YYREEE, per germline (reference sequence). With 2 bases removed from V and 3 bases from J, the gap between germline ends came to 9 bases. This CDR3 has 13 amino acids. This CDR3 reads CASSFSTDYEQYF. DNA for the CDR3: TGTGCCAGCAGCTTCTCAACAGACTACGAGCAGTACTTC.

The rearrangement joins TRBV6-1 to TRBJ2-1; 9 bases line up with TRBD2. The germline V gene has CDR1 MNHNS and CDR2 SASEGT. Trimming at V came to 6 bases and at J to 6 bases, leaving 3 bases not matched to a gene. The CDR3 runs to 13 residues. The CDR3 region is CASRRGGRNEQFF. The CDR3 DNA follows: TGTGCCAGCAGGCGGGGGGGCCGCAATGAGCAGTTCTTC.

The V and J genes are TRBV30 and TRBJ2-6; maybe TRBD1 (6 bases). CDR3 length: 17 residues. Trimming removed 2 bases from V and 0 bases from J, with 14 bases in between. Germline V gives CDR1 GTSNPN, CDR2 SVGIG (reference sequence). The DNA of the CDR3 is TGTGCCTGGAGTTTCCTCCGGACAGACTCTGGGGCCAACGTCCTGACTTTC. Translating it yields CAWSFLRTDSGANVLTF.

The chain employs TRBV5-1 and TRBJ1-2; D may be TRBD1 (6 bases). Germline V gene lookup returns CDR1 SGHRS and CDR2 YFSETQ. The CDR3 is 15 residues long. Trimming took 4 bases from V and 0 from J, leaving 13 bases between them. The CDR3 bases are TGCGCCAGCAGCCCGGACAGAGCTTCTAACTATGGCTACACCTTC. Residues: CASSPDRASNYGYTF.

V gene TRBV28 combines with J gene TRBJ2-5; D may match TRBD1 or TRBD2 (6 bases each). The V end lost 3 bases, the J end lost 4 bases, and 9 bases lay between the germline ends. The CDR3 is made up of 13 amino acids. CDR1 is MDHEN and CDR2 is SYDVKM in the germline V gene. Written as DNA, the CDR3 is TGTGCCAGCAGTTTGGGGGGCGTAGAGACCCAGTACTTC. Translated: CASSLGGVETQYF.

The V call is TRBV5-4, the J call TRBJ2-7, with 9 bases lining up with TRBD2. Germline lookup yields CDR1 SGHNT and CDR2 YYREEE (reference sequence). The V and J ends lost 3 bases and 2 bases, in that order; junction bases with no gene match: 6. The CDR3 loop spans 15 amino acids. The CDR3 protein is CASSSSGMIAYEQYF. CDR3 nucleotides: TGTGCCAGCAGCTCTAGCGGGATGATCGCCTACGAGCAGTACTTC.

This clone has a handful of counts. The rearrangement links TRBV27 to TRBJ1-6; 8 bases are a match to TRBD1. V trimming: 5 bases; J trimming: 10 bases; junction bases outside the gene matches: 7. This CDR3 is 14 amino acids long. Germline CDR1 MNHEY, CDR2 SMNVEV (reference sequence). The CDR3 loop reads CASSPTGERSPLHF. As DNA, the CDR3 is TGTGCCAGCAGTCCGACAGGGGAGAGGTCACCCCTCCACTTT.

J is TRBJ1-5 and V is TRBV5-1; D unresolved. This CDR3 is 13 amino acids long. V lost 5 bases and J lost 1, with 7 bases in between. CDR1 SGHRS and CDR2 YFSETQ come from the germline V gene. The CDR3 DNA is TGCGCCAGCAGGGAGGGAAGCAATCAGCCCCAGCATTTT. This encodes CASREGSNQPQHF.